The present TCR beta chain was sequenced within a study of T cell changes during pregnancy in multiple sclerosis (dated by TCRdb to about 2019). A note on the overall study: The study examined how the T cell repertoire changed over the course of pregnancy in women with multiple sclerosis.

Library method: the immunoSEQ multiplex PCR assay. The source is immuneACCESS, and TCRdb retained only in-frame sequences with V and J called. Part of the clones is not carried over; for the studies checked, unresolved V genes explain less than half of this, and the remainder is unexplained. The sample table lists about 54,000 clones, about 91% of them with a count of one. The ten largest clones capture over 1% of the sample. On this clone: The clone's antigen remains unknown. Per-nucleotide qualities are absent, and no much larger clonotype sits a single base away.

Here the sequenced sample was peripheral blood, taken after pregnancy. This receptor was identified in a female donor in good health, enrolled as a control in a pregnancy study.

The CDR3 protein: CASSQSSDRGLSYEQYF. The DNA is TGTGCCAGCAGCCAATCGTCAGACAGGGGGCTCTCCTACGAGCAGTACTTC. The chain employs TRBV16 and TRBJ2-7; 10 of the junction bases match TRBD1. The CDR3 contains 17 residues, cysteine and phenylalanine counted. Only CDR3 DNA remains: 51 bases, in frame from the first base. Trimming leaves V shorter by 0 bases and J shorter by 0 bases, with the junction holding 5 bases beyond the gene matches. The germline V gene specifies KGHSY as CDR1 and FQNENV as CDR2.